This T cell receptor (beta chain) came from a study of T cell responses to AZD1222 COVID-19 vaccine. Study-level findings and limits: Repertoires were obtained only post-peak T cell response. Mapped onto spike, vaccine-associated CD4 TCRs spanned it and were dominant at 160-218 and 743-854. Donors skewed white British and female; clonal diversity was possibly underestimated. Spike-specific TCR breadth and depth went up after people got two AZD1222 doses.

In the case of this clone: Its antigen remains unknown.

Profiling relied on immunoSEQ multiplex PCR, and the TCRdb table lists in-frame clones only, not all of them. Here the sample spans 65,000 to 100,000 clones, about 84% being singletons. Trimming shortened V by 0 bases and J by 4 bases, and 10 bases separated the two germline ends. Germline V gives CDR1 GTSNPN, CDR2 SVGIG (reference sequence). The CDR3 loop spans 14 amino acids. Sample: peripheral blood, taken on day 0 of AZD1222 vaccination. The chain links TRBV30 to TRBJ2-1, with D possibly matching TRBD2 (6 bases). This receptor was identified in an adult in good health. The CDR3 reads CAWSVGLAYNEQFF. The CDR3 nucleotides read TGTGCCTGGAGTGTCGGGCTAGCGTACAATGAGCAGTTCTTC.